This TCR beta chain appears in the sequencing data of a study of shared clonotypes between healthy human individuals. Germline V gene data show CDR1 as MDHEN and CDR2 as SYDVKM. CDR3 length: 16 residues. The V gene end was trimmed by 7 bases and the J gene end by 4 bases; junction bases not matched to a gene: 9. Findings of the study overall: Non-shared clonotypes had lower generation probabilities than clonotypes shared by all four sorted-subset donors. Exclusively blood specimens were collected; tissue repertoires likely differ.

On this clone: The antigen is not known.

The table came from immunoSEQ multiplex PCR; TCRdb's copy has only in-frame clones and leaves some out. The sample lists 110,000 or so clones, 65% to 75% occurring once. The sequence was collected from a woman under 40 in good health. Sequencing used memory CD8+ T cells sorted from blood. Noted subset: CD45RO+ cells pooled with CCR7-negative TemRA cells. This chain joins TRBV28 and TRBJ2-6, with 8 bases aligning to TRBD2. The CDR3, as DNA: TGTGCCAGCATTGCGGGGGGTCCTTCCGGGGCCAACGTCCTGACTTTC. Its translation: CASIAGGPSGANVLTF.